This T cell receptor (beta chain) was obtained from a study of Ad26.COV2.S vaccination and SARS-CoV-2 variants. General study findings and limits: Those who received the vaccine showed greater spike-specific TCR breadth than those given placebo. Spike-specific responses of CD8+ and CD4+ T cells were reported to display substantial breadth after vaccination. TCR breadth and depth estimates may have understated total T cell responses.

On this clone itself: Its antigen is unknown.

V dropped 4 bases and J dropped 3; count of bases not matched to a gene: 2. The germline CDR1 and CDR2 sequences are ENHRY and SYGVKD. This CDR3 is built from 16 residues. Treatment noted: roughly 19 received Ad26.COV2.S at low or high dose, single or two shots; about 5 received placebo; per-sample allocation not given. Repertoires come from day 63 after the first vaccine or placebo injection. Sequencing used immunoSEQ multiplex PCR; TCRdb keeps in-frame clones, though not all of them. Here the sample spans a few hundred thousand clones, roughly 84% being singletons. The receptor was derived from a person between 18 and 65 years old who received the Ad26.COV2.S COVID-19 vaccine or a placebo. The chain combines TRBV10-3 with TRBJ2-1, with 14 nucleotides matching TRBD2. Source: peripheral blood, taken in a trial of Ad26.COV2.S vaccine versus placebo. This CDR3 reads CAISAGTSGGYNEQFF. In DNA, the CDR3 is TGTGCCATCAGTGCAGGGACTAGCGGGGGCTACAATGAGCAGTTCTTC.